This entry lists 29 T cell receptor beta chains sequenced from one sample in a study of Graves' ophthalmopathy and Graves' hyperthyroidism. RNA transcripts were the template, and TCR beta CDR3 regions were amplified from them. First-round RT-PCR employed HTBI primers, with a second-round multiplex PCR after it. One entry per CDR3 protein results from TCRdb running MiXCR on the multiplex PCR reads. The sample consists of some 350,000 distinct CDR3 sequences, roughly 17% of them appearing once. Source material: peripheral blood. The receptors stem from an adult woman with stable Graves' hyperthyroidism.

This clonotype was counted ten times or more. The V gene is TRBV11-2, the J gene TRBJ2-4; D is unclear. The CDR3 covers 13 residues. Germline CDR1 is SGHAT and CDR2 is FQNNGV. Trimming pared 8 bases from V and 3 bases from J, leaving 11 bases between. CDR3 amino acids: CASLGFGKNIQYF. The CDR3 bases are TGTGCCAGCTTAGGGTTTGGCAAAAACATTCAGTACTTC. The full variable domain, in which reference TRBV11-2 and TRBJ2-4 provide the parts outside the CDR3, is EAGVAQSPRYKIIEKRQSVAFWCNPISGHATLYWYQQILGQGPKLLIQFQNNGVVDDSQLPKDRFSAERLKGVDSTLKIQPAKLEDSAVYLCASLGFGKNIQYFGAGTRLSVL.

This clonotype was detected many times. V is TRBV2 and J is TRBJ2-2, with TRBD1 matching over 7 bases. Germline V gene lookup returns CDR1 SNHLY and CDR2 FYNNEI. V shed 6 bases and J 8 bases; nucleotides not matched to a gene: 6. This CDR3 region has 13 residues. CDR3 region: CASSRQGVGELFF. The CDR3 DNA follows: TGTGCCAGCAGCAGACAGGGTGTGGGGGAGCTGTTTTTT. The variable domain in full, completed from reference TRBV2 and TRBJ2-2, reads EPEVTQTPSHQVTQMGQEVILRCVPISNHLYFYWYRQILGQKVEFLVSFYNNEISEKSEIFDDQFSVERPDGSNFTLKIRSTKLEDSAMYFCASSRQGVGELFFGEGSRLTVL.

This clonotype was counted ten times or more. For the CDR3, the DNA is TGTGCCAGCAGTTTAGTCGGACTAGCGGGATTCGCGGACACCGGGGAGCTGTTTTTT. Protein sequence: CASSLVGLAGFADTGELFF. The chain recombines TRBV12-3 or TRBV12-4 with TRBJ2-2; 12 nucleotides line up with TRBD2. The trim removed 1 base at V and 3 bases at J, leaving 9 bases unmatched. This CDR3 is built from 19 residues.

This clonotype showed up many times. The chain couples TRBV28 to TRBJ1-1; no definite D call. The CDR3 is 14 residues long. CDR1 is MDHEN and CDR2 is SYDVKM in the germline V gene. The V end lost 9 bases, the J end lost 0 bases, and 14 bases lay between the germline ends. In DNA, the CDR3 is TGTGCCAGTAACTATGGGATTATGAACACTGAAGCTTTCTTT. It translates to CASNYGIMNTEAFF.

This clonotype was seen many times. The V gene is TRBV12-3 or TRBV12-4, the J gene TRBJ1-1; D call uncertain. Trimming took 6 bases from V and 7 from J, leaving 15 bases between them. CDR3 length equals 13 residues. CDR3 amino acids: CASSLNMGNEAFF. The CDR3 coding sequence is TGTGCCAGCAGCCTCAACATGGGGAATGAAGCTTTCTTT.

This clonotype was picked up many times. This rearrangement joins TRBV7-2 to TRBJ2-4; no definite D call. The V gene's germline CDR1 is SGHTA and CDR2 FQGNSA. V lost 1 base and J 0 bases, leaving 10 bases between the germline ends. The CDR3 is made up of 16 amino acids. DNA of the CDR3: TGTGCCAGCAGCTTAGAAACGGGTCGAGCCAAAAACATTCAGTACTTC. Its translation: CASSLETGRAKNIQYF.

This clonotype was picked up many times. The chain has TRBV20-1 and TRBJ2-5, with D maybe TRBD2 (6 bases). The CDR3 length is 16 residues. CDR1 and CDR2 from the germline V gene are DFQATT and SNEGSKA (reference sequence). Trimming took 5 bases from V and 0 from J, leaving 19 bases between them. CDR3 protein: CSASSLAEKYQETQYF. CDR3 sequence (DNA): TGCAGTGCTTCTTCCTTAGCGGAGAAGTACCAAGAGACCCAGTACTTC.

This clonotype was observed many times. The chain has TRBV7-2 and TRBJ2-5; possible D gene TRBD1, 6 bases. V lost 2 bases and J 5 bases, leaving 15 bases between the germline ends. CDR1 and CDR2 (germline): SGHTA, FQGNSA. The CDR3 sequence is 15 residues long. In DNA, the CDR3 is TGTGCCAGCAGCTTACGGCAAACAGGGCCGGAGACCCAGTACTTC. Amino acid sequence: CASSLRQTGPETQYF.

The sample holds many counts of this clonotype. The chain carries TRBV6-5 and TRBJ1-2; D is unclear. Between the trimmed V and J ends, which lost 6 bases and 7 bases, there was a span of 9 bases. Per the germline V gene, CDR1 is MNHEY and CDR2 is SVGAGI. The CDR3 contains 11 residues. The CDR3 DNA sequence: TGTGCCAGCAGCAAGGTTTTTGGCTACACCTTC. Residues: CASSKVFGYTF.

This clonotype was detected many times. The chain is built from TRBV10-2 and TRBJ1-1; D remains ambiguous. V was cut by 8 bases and J by 0 bases, with 4 bases left in between. The CDR3 covers 11 residues. Looked up from germline, CDR1 is WSHSY and CDR2 is SAAADI. CDR3 in DNA: TGCGCCAGCCGATTGAACACTGAAGCTTTCTTT. Encoded protein: CASRLNTEAFF.

There are many counts of this clonotype. The chain couples TRBV2 to TRBJ2-5; perhaps TRBD1 as D (6 bases). Germline CDR1 SNHLY, CDR2 FYNNEI. The CDR3 runs to 15 residues. The V end lost 1 base, the J end lost 2 bases, and 11 bases lay between the germline ends. CDR3 protein: CASSEEGGVQETQYF. The CDR3 bases are TGTGCCAGCAGTGAAGAAGGGGGAGTGCAAGAGACCCAGTACTTC.

Of note for this clonotype: Compared with germline, one end of the junction differs, possibly owing to a read error. The chain joins TRBV27 to TRBJ2-7; D gene ambiguous. The CDR3 has 14 amino acids. The germline V gene has CDR1 MNHEY and CDR2 SMNVEV (reference sequence). The CDR3, as DNA: TGTGCCAGCAGTTTAGGGGTACCCCTTTACGATCAGTACTTC. This sequence encodes CASSLGVPLYDQYF.

This clonotype was counted a few times. The chain links TRBV20-1 to TRBJ1-1; a weak D match, TRBD1 (6 bases). Germline V gene sequence: CDR1 DFQATT, CDR2 SNEGSKA (reference sequence). V was shortened by 6 bases and J by 1 base, with 18 bases between the two germline ends. The CDR3 covers 15 residues. CDR3 DNA sequence: TGCAGTGCATTTGGGGCGGGGGGCAAGAACACTGAAGCTTTCTTT. This translates into CSAFGAGGKNTEAFF.

This clonotype appeared once. This sequence joins TRBV15 and TRBJ1-1; no clear D gene. The CDR3 length is 12 residues. The V gene's germline CDR1 is LNHNV and CDR2 YYDKDF (reference sequence). Trimming cost V 5 bases and J 0 bases, with 4 bases left between them. The CDR3 region has the DNA TGTGCCACCAGCGACATGAACACTGAAGCTTTCTTT. Its translation is CATSDMNTEAFF. Full variable domain (outside the CDR3, taken from reference TRBV15 and TRBJ1-1): DAMVIQNPRYQVTQFGKPVTLSCSQTLNHNVMYWYQQKSSQAPKLLFHYYDKDFNNEADTPDNFQSRRPNTSFCFLDIRSPGLGDTAMYLCATSDMNTEAFFGQGTRLTVV.

This clonotype was picked up many times. The chain joins TRBV6-1 to TRBJ2-5, with D possibly matching TRBD2 (5 bases). V lost 2 bases and J 4 bases, leaving 11 bases between the germline ends. Germline CDR1 MNHNS, CDR2 SASEGT. The CDR3 spans 14 residues. CDR3 residues: CASSELARGETQYF. The CDR3 nucleotides read TGTGCCAGCAGTGAACTAGCTCGGGGAGAGACCCAGTACTTC.

This rearrangement joins TRBV27 to TRBJ1-1, with TRBD1 as a possible D gene (5 bases). Germline values: CDR1 MNHEY, CDR2 SMNVEV (reference sequence). This CDR3 comprises 14 residues. V lost 5 bases to trimming and J lost 0 bases, with 10 bases between them. Here the CDR3 reads CASSRYRMNTEAFF. The CDR3, as DNA: TGTGCCAGCAGTCGCTACAGGATGAACACTGAAGCTTTCTTT.

There are many counts of this clonotype. CDR3 DNA: TGTGCCAGCGAGGAGAAGGGCAGGGAGTCACCCCTCCACTTT. Residues: CASEEKGRESPLHF. The rearrangement links TRBV6-1 to TRBJ1-6; perhaps TRBD1 as D (5 bases). CDR1 is MNHNS, CDR2 SASEGT, per germline. This CDR3 comprises 14 residues. V gave up 8 bases and J gave up 10 bases, with 18 bases separating them.

The CDR3 coding sequence is TGTGCCAGCAGCTTGGCCGGCAGGACTCAGATGAACACTGAAGCTTTCTTT. Amino acid sequence: CASSLAGRTQMNTEAFF. The rearrangement joins TRBV5-4 to TRBJ1-1; no reliable D call. Germline CDR1 SGHNT, CDR2 YYREEE (reference sequence). Trimming cost V 0 bases and J 0 bases, with 15 bases left between them. The CDR3 is 17 residues long.

This clonotype has ten or more counts. This rearrangement joins TRBV16 to TRBJ2-7; D possibly matches TRBD1 or TRBD2 (5 bases each). The germline V gene encodes CDR1 KGHSY and CDR2 FQNENV. Trimming shortened V by 4 bases and J by 1 base, and 17 bases separated the two germline ends. The CDR3 has 16 residues. The CDR3 region has the DNA TGTGCCAGCAGCCGCCGAATAGGTGAGGGGTCCTACGAGCAGTACTTC. Its protein is CASSRRIGEGSYEQYF.

The sample holds many counts of this clonotype. The chain carries TRBV15 and TRBJ2-5, with a possible D match to TRBD1 (6 bases). V lost 3 bases and J lost 3, with 14 bases in between. The length of the CDR3 is 15 residues. Germline-derived CDR1 and CDR2 are LNHNV and YYDKDF (reference sequence). The CDR3 sequence: CATSSGPGQEETQYF. The CDR3 bases are TGTGCCACCAGCAGTGGTCCGGGACAAGAAGAGACCCAGTACTTC.

This clonotype has ten or more counts. CDR3 amino acids: CASSYVGEQYF. The CDR3 DNA sequence: TGTGCCAGCAGTTACGTGGGAGAGCAGTACTTC. This rearrangement joins TRBV6-2 or TRBV6-3 to TRBJ2-7; D is unclear. CDR3 length: 11 amino acids. Trimming took 2 bases from V and 7 from J, leaving 6 bases between them. Looked up from germline, CDR1 is MNHEY and CDR2 is SVGEGT.

This clonotype was detected ten times or more. The gene calls are TRBV5-1 and TRBJ1-1; 8 bases match TRBD1. The length of the CDR3 is 15 residues. The junction had 6 bases not matched to a gene; V was cut back by 4 bases and J by 1 base. Germline V gene lookup returns CDR1 SGHRS and CDR2 YFSETQ. CDR3 sequence: CASSPVTGANTEAFF. The CDR3 DNA follows: TGCGCCAGCAGCCCAGTGACAGGGGCGAACACTGAAGCTTTCTTT.

This clonotype occurred many times. The rearrangement joins TRBV15 to TRBJ1-6; maybe TRBD1 (6 bases). The ends were cut back, 5 bases at V and 9 bases at J, with 11 bases in the middle. The germline CDR1 and CDR2 sequences are LNHNV and YYDKDF (reference sequence). This CDR3 comprises 13 residues. The CDR3 nucleotides read TGTGCCACCAGCGGAACAGGGTTTTCACCCCTCCACTTT. Translating gives CATSGTGFSPLHF.

The sample holds many counts of this clonotype. This chain links TRBV11-2 with TRBJ2-5; 8 positions match TRBD2. CDR3 length: 14 amino acids. Germline V gene sequence: CDR1 SGHAT, CDR2 FQNNGV. With 3 bases clipped from V and 2 bases from J, the junction kept 2 bases outside the gene matches. The CDR3 DNA reads as TGTGCCAGCAGCTTTTCGGGGGGGCAAGAGACCCAGTACTTC. It codes for CASSFSGGQETQYF.

In this sample, this clonotype turned up a few times. The chain has TRBV6-5 and TRBJ2-7; D unclear. The ends were cut back, 0 bases at V and 3 bases at J, with 9 bases in the middle. In germline, CDR1 is MNHEY, CDR2 SVGAGI. CDR3 size: 14 residues. The CDR3 spells CASSYSVQDYEQYF. DNA of the CDR3: TGTGCCAGCAGTTACTCCGTCCAGGACTACGAGCAGTACTTC.

This clonotype was found many times. This chain joins TRBV9 and TRBJ2-2; either TRBD1 or TRBD2 may supply D (5 bases each). Per germline, CDR1 SGDLS and CDR2 YYNGEE. Trimming stripped 0 bases from V and 0 bases from J, with 18 bases between. The CDR3 runs to 19 residues. The DNA for the CDR3 is TGTGCCAGCAGCGTAGGTAGATCGGGACCGTTCGCGAACACCGGGGAGCTGTTTTTT. Residues: CASSVGRSGPFANTGELFF.

This clonotype was seen many times. V is TRBV12-3 or TRBV12-4 and J is TRBJ2-7, with a possible D match to TRBD1 (6 bases). CDR3 length equals 17 residues. Trimming shortened V by 0 bases and J by 1 base, and 16 bases separated the two germline ends. CDR3 nucleotide sequence: TGTGCCAGCAGTTTAGCGTCTTGGGCAGGGGAGTCCTACGAGCAGTACTTC. It translates to CASSLASWAGESYEQYF.

This clonotype was recorded at least ten times. The chain links TRBV15 to TRBJ2-2; D may be TRBD1 (5 bases). There are 15 residues in the CDR3. The germline V gene encodes CDR1 LNHNV and CDR2 YYDKDF (reference sequence). V was trimmed by 5 bases and J by 2 bases, leaving 12 bases between them. Here the CDR3 reads CATSEAGHNTGELFF. The CDR3 nucleotides read TGTGCCACCAGCGAGGCAGGGCACAACACCGGGGAGCTGTTTTTT.

This clonotype has ten or more counts. The chain combines TRBV12-3 or TRBV12-4 with TRBJ2-2; D not certain. The CDR3 length is 15 residues. V shed 2 bases and J shed 0 bases, with 7 bases lying between them. The CDR3 sequence: CASSLWGPNTGELFF. In nucleotides, the CDR3 is TGTGCCAGCAGTTTATGGGGTCCGAACACCGGGGAGCTGTTTTTT.